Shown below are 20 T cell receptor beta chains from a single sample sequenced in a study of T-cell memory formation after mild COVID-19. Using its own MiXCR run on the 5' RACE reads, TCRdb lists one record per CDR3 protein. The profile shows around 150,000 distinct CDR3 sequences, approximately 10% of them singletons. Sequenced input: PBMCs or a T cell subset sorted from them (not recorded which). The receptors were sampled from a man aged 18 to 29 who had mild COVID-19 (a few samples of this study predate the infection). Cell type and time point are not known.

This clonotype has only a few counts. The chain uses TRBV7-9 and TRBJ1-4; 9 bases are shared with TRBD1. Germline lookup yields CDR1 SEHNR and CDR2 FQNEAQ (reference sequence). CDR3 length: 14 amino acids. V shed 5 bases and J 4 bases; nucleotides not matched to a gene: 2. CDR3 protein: CASSAGQGNEKLFF. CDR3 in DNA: TGTGCCAGCAGCGCGGGACAGGGTAATGAAAAACTGTTTTTT.

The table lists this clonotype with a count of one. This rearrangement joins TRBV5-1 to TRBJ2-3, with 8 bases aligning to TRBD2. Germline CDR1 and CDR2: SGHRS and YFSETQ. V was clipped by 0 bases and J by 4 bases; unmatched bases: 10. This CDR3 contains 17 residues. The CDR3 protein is CASSLEAAGAFADTQYF. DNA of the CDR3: TGCGCCAGCAGCTTGGAAGCAGCGGGGGCCTTCGCAGATACGCAGTATTTT.

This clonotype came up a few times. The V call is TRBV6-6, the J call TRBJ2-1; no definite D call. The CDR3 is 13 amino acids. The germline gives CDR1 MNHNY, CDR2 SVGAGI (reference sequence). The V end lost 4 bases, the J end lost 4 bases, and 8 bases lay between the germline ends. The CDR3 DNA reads TGTGCCAGCAGTTTAAAGCATTACAATGAGCAGTTCTTC. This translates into CASSLKHYNEQFF.

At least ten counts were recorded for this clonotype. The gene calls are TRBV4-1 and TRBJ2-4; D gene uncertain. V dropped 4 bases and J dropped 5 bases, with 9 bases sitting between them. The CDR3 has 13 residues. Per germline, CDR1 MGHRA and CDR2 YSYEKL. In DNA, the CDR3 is TGCGCCAGCAGCCTCGACGACCAAAACATTCAGTACTTC. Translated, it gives CASSLDDQNIQYF.

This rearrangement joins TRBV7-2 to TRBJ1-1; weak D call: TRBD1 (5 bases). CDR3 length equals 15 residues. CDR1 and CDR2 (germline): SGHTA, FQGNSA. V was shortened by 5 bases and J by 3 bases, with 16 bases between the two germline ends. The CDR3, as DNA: TGTGCCAGCAGCACAGGCTGGTCGCCAGACACTGAAGCTTTCTTT. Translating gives CASSTGWSPDTEAFF.

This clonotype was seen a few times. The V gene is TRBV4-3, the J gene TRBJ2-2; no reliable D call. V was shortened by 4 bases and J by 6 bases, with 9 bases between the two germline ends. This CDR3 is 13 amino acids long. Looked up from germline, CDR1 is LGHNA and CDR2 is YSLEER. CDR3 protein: CASSPFPAGELFF. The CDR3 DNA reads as TGCGCCAGCAGCCCCTTCCCCGCCGGGGAGCTGTTTTTT.

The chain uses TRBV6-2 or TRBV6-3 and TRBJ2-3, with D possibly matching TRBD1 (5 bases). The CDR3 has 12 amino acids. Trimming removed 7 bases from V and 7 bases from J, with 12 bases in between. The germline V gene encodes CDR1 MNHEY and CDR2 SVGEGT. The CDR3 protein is CASTPQGNTQYF. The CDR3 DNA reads TGTGCCAGCACCCCCCAGGGTAATACGCAGTATTTT.

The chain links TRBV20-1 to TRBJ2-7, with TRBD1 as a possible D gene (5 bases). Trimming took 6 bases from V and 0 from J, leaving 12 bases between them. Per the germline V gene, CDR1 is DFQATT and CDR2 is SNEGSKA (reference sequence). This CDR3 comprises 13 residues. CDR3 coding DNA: TGCAGTGCCACGCACAGGAGCTCCTACGAGCAGTACTTC. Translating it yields CSATHRSSYEQYF.

CDR3 sequence (DNA): TGCGCCAGCAGCTTGGACCCAGGAGTATACGAGCAGTACGTC. Translating gives CASSLDPGVYEQYV. The V gene is TRBV5-1, the J gene TRBJ2-7; the D is unclear. The CDR3 runs to 14 residues. Per germline, CDR1 SGHRS and CDR2 YFSETQ. Trimming shortened V by 0 bases and J by 4 bases, and 11 bases separated the two germline ends.

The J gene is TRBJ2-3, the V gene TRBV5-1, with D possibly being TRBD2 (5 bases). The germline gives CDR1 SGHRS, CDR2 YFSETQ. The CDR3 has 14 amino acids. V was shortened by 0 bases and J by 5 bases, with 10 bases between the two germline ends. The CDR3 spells CASSLESRGDTQYF. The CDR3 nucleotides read TGCGCCAGCAGCTTGGAGTCTCGGGGAGATACGCAGTATTTT.

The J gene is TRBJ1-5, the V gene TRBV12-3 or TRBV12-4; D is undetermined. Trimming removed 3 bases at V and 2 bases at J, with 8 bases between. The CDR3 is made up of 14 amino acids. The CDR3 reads CASSFSDRNQPQHF. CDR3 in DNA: TGTGCCAGCAGTTTTAGTGACCGCAATCAGCCCCAGCATTTT.

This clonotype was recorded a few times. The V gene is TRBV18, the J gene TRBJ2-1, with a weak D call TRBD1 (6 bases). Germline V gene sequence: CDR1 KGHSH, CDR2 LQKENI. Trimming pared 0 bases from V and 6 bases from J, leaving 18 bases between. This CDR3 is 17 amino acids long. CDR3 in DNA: TGTGCCAGCTCACCACCGGTTGGGGGCTCTATTTCCAATGAGCAGTTCTTC. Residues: CASSPPVGGSISNEQFF.

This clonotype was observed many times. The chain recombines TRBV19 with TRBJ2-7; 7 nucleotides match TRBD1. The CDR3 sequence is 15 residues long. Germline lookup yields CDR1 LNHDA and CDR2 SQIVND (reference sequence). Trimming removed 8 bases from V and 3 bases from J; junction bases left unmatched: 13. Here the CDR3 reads CASANVGTDYYEQYF. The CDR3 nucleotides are TGTGCCAGTGCCAATGTCGGGACAGATTACTACGAGCAGTACTTC. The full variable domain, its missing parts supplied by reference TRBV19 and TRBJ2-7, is DGGITQSPKYLFRKEGQNVTLSCEQNLNHDAMYWYRQDPGQGLRLIYYSQIVNDFQKGDIAEGYSVSREKKESFPLTVTSAQKNPTAFYLCASANVGTDYYEQYFGPGTRLTVT.

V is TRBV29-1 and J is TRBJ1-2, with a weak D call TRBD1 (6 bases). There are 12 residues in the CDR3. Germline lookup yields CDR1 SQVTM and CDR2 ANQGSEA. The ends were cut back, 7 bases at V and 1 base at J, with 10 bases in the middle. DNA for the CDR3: TGCAGCGGAGGGGGAATTAACTATGGCTACACCTTC. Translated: CSGGGINYGYTF.

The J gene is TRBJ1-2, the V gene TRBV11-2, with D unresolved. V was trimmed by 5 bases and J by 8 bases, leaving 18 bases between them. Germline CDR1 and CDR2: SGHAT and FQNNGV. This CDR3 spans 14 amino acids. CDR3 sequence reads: CASSPGWGSEGYTF. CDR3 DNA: TGTGCCAGCAGCCCTGGATGGGGTAGCGAAGGCTACACCTTC.

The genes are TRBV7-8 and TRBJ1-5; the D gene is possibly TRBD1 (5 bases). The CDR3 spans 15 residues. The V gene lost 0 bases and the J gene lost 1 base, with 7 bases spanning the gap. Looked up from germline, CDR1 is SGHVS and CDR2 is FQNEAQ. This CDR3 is CASSLAQVSNQPQHF. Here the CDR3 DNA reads TGTGCCAGCAGCTTAGCACAGGTCAGCAATCAGCCCCAGCATTTT.

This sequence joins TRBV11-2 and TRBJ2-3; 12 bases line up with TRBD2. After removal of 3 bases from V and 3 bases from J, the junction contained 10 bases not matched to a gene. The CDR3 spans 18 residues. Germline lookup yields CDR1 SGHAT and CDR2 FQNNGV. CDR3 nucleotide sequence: TGTGCCAGCAGCTTGCTTTATCTAGCGGGGGGGAATACAGATACGCAGTATTTT. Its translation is CASSLLYLAGGNTDTQYF.

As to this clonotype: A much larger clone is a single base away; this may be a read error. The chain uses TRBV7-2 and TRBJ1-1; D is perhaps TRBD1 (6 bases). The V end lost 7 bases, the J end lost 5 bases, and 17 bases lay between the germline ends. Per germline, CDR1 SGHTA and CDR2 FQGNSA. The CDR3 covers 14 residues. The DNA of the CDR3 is TGTGCCAGCATCCCACAGGGTAGGAGGACTGAAGCTTTCTTT. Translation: CASIPQGRRTEAFF.

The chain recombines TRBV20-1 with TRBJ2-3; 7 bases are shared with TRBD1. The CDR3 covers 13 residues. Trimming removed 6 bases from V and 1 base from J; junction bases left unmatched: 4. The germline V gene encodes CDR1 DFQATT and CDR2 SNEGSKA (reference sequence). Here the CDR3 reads CSAPDRRTDTQYF. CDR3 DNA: TGCAGTGCCCCGGACAGGCGCACAGATACGCAGTATTTT.

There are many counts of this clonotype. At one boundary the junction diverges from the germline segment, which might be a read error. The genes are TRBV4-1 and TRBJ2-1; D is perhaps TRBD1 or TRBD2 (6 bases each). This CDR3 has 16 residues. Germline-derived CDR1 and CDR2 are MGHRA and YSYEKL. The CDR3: CASTQGGTGRYNEQFF. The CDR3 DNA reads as TGCGCCAGCACCCAAGGGGGGACGGGGCGGTACAATGAGCAGTTCTTC.